What follows are 10 T cell receptor beta chains derived from one specimen sequenced in a study of T cell clones after liver transplantation (dated 2019 in TCRdb). The library was built by means of the immunoSEQ multiplex PCR assay. TCRdb stores this immuneACCESS table with in-frame sequences only. Part of the clones is absent; in the studies checked, under half of the shortfall reflects unresolved V genes, and no reason is known for the rest. This sample holds about 99,000 clones; about 86% were observed only once. The ten biggest clones cover about 2.8% of the sample. Sequences were derived from CD4+ T cells from blood, sampled approximately 50 months after liver transplant. Receptor source: a human patient who received a liver transplant. A transplant means some T cells may be of graft donor rather than patient origin.

The chain links TRBV28 to TRBJ2-3; tentatively, D is TRBD1 (6 bases). The CDR3 is 14 amino acids. V gave up 6 bases and J gave up 0 bases, with 10 bases separating them. Per germline, CDR1 MDHEN and CDR2 SYDVKM. The DNA of the CDR3 is TGTGCCAGCAGCCCACAGGGAAGCACAGATACGCAGTATTTT. Its protein is CASSPQGSTDTQYF.

The V gene is TRBV20-1, the J gene TRBJ2-7; the D is unclear. The CDR3 is 11 amino acids. Deletions cut 5 bases from V and 0 bases from J, with 5 bases between. Germline assignment: CDR1 DFQATT and CDR2 SNEGSKA (reference sequence). The CDR3 region has the DNA TGCAGTGCTTTAGCCTCCTACGAGCAGTACTTC. Residues: CSALASYEQYF.

This rearrangement joins TRBV18 to TRBJ1-3; weak D call: TRBD1 (6 bases). In germline, CDR1 is KGHSH, CDR2 LQKENI. V gave up 4 bases and J gave up 0 bases, with 22 bases separating them. The CDR3 is 19 residues long. DNA for the CDR3: TGTGCCAGCTCACTCCTACAGGGAGCCCAACCAAACTCTGGAAACACCATATATTTT. It specifies CASSLLQGAQPNSGNTIYF.

The gene calls are TRBV5-1 and TRBJ1-5; no clear D. The ends were cut back, 0 bases at V and 3 bases at J, with 7 bases in the middle. CDR1 SGHRS and CDR2 YFSETQ come from the germline V gene. The length of the CDR3 is 14 residues. CDR3 nucleotides: TGCGCCAGCAGCTTGGGTGATATCAATCAGCCCCAGCATTTT. It is translated as CASSLGDINQPQHF.

The genes are TRBV7-3 and TRBJ1-1, with 10 nucleotides matching TRBD1. CDR3 size: 13 residues. J gave up 10 bases and V 2 bases, and 4 bases lay outside the gene matches. Germline CDR1 and CDR2: SGHTA and FQGTGA. This CDR3 is CASSLGQGERAFF. As DNA, the CDR3 is TGTGCCAGCAGCTTAGGACAGGGGGAGAGAGCTTTCTTT.

The chain joins TRBV5-4 to TRBJ2-7; 7 bases are a match to TRBD1. The CDR3 has 16 amino acids. V trimming: 4 bases; J trimming: 0 bases; junction bases outside the gene matches: 10. Germline values: CDR1 SGHNT, CDR2 YYREEE (reference sequence). CDR3 sequence reads: CASSTWNRGSSYEQYF. In DNA, the CDR3 is TGTGCCAGCAGCACCTGGAACAGGGGCTCCTCCTACGAGCAGTACTTC.

The gene calls are TRBV30 and TRBJ1-4; TRBD1 aligns across 8 bases. Germline V lookup: CDR1 GTSNPN, CDR2 SVGIG (reference sequence). CDR3 size: 14 residues. V lost 1 base to trimming and J lost 8 bases; unmatched junction nucleotides: 6. This chain's CDR3 is CAWSAGQGGEKLFF. As DNA, the CDR3 is TGTGCCTGGAGTGCAGGACAGGGAGGAGAAAAACTGTTTTTT.

The chain uses TRBV19 and TRBJ2-5; 7 bases agree with TRBD1. The CDR3 runs 13 residues. The germline CDR1 and CDR2 sequences are LNHDA and SQIVND (reference sequence). The trim removed 4 bases at V and 4 bases at J, leaving 3 bases unmatched. CDR3 sequence: CASSKDRRETQYF. CDR3 coding DNA: TGTGCCAGTAGTAAGGACAGGCGAGAGACCCAGTACTTC.

V and J are TRBV19 and TRBJ1-4; no definite D call. V was cut by 3 bases and J by 2 bases, with 16 bases left in between. The CDR3 covers 17 residues. Germline values: CDR1 LNHDA, CDR2 SQIVND (reference sequence). CDR3 sequence (DNA): TGTGCCAGTAGTATGGGCCGGAGGGCCGGGACTAATGAAAAACTGTTTTTT. This encodes CASSMGRRAGTNEKLFF. Using reference TRBV19 and TRBJ1-4 for the parts outside the CDR3, the full variable domain is DGGITQSPKYLFRKEGQNVTLSCEQNLNHDAMYWYRQDPGQGLRLIYYSQIVNDFQKGDIAEGYSVSREKKESFPLTVTSAQKNPTAFYLCASSMGRRAGTNEKLFFGSGTQLSVL.

The chain combines TRBV27 with TRBJ2-3, with 9 bases fitting TRBD1. Germline V gene data show CDR1 as MNHEY and CDR2 as SMNVEV (reference sequence). This CDR3 has 17 amino acids. The ends lost 0 bases at V and 5 bases at J; junction bases unmatched: 9. DNA of the CDR3: TGTGCCAGCAGTTTATCGCCCCGGGACAGGGAAGGAGATACGCAGTATTTT. It encodes CASSLSPRDREGDTQYF.